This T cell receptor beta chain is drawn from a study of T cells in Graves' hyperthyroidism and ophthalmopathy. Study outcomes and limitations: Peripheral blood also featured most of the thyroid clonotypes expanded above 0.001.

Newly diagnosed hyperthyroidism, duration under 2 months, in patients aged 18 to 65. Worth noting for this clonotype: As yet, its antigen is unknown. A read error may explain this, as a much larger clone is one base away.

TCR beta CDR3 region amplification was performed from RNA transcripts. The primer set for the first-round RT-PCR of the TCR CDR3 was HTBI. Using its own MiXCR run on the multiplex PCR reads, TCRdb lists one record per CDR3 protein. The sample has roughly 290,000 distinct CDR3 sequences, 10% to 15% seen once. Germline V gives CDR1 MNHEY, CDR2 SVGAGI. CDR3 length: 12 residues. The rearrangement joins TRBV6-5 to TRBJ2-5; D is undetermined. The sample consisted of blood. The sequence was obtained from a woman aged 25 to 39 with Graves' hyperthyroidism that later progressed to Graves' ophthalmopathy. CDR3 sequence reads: CASSYLQETQHF. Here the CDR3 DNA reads TGTGCCAGCAGTTACTTACAAGAGACCCAGCACTTC.